Given below is one TCR beta chain in context. This clone appeared a single time. This receptor's antigen is unknown. Within one base of it there is no much larger clone, and no base qualities were kept. The source of the sample is a study of blood T cell repertoires in COVID-19 (dated by TCRdb to 2019 to 2021). Regarding the complete study: Samples from collaborators originated in the United States, Italy and Spain and spanned both the acute and convalescent phases of COVID-19. The prospective study material was composed of cDNA or gDNA derived from T cells, B-cell-depleted T cells, or PBMCs. Deeply sampled blood TCRbeta repertoires from subjects exposed to, actively infected with, or recovered from COVID-19 were included in the dataset. The repertoires were released in a freely available public database intended as a resource for research on the immune response to SARS-CoV-2. Samples came from the ongoing ImmuneRACE study (first 160 participants) plus 1,254 subjects from 6 global collaborators. Nearly every sample came with metadata listing a de-identified subject ID, COVID-19 status, age in years and sex. HLA class I and class II types, where available, came from metadata supplied by the sample provider rather than from assay-based typing. What the work shows at the level of the full study, not this receptor alone: The quantity of clinical and demographic metadata differed by source and by participant and was supplied without curation.

Taken from cysteine to phenylalanine, the CDR3 has 13 residues. The entry retains the CDR3 DNA only, 39 bases that are in frame from base 1. CDR1 and CDR2 (SGHKS, YYEKEE) derive from the germline V gene (reference sequence). V is pared back by 5 bases and J by 12 bases, with 18 bases lying between the germline termini. TCRbeta CDR3 regions were amplified from genomic DNA by means of the immunoSEQ Assay, a bias-controlled multiplex PCR. From the authors' description of their analysis: The number of nucleated cells in each sample was estimated by amplification of reference gene primers within the assay. To quantify the absolute abundance of each unique TCRbeta CDR3 rearrangement, sequence reads were collapsed and filtered. For each sample, productive Simpson clonality was calculated by taking the square root of Simpson's diversity index across productive rearrangements. TCRdb re-hosts the immuneACCESS table, in-frame sequences only. Its copies lack some clones; in the studies checked, an unresolved V gene accounts for under half of them, and the cause for the rest is not known. Clone size and the V and J calls come from that table; the DNA yielded D and trimming. Here the sample has 18,000 or so clones; 89% occur a single time. The ten largest make up around an eighth of the sample.

Collaborating institutions collected whole blood in K2EDTA tubes following their own protocols. For TCRbeta analysis, collaborators shipped samples as frozen whole blood, isolated PBMCs, or DNA extracted from either of those sample types. Input material: peripheral blood. The origin of this receptor is a man aged 55 to 69 with active COVID-19. This receptor chain uses TRBV5-5 and TRBJ2-1; TRBD2 might be the D gene, on 5 matching bases. The CDR3 reads CASSSAPPRGQFF. The DNA sequence is as follows: TGTGCCAGCAGTTCAGCCCCCCCACGGGGGCAGTTCTTC.